These 21 T cell receptor beta chains were sequenced from one sample in a study of blood T cell repertoires in COVID-19. Profiling relied on immunoSEQ multiplex PCR, and the TCRdb table lists in-frame clones only, not all of them. Among more than 300,000 clones listed, around 88% were seen once. The sequencing input was peripheral blood. These TCRs come from a woman aged 45-65 years with acute or convalescent COVID-19.

The rearrangement links TRBV28 to TRBJ1-4; D remains unclear. The CDR3 consists of 11 residues. V dropped 2 bases and J dropped 15 bases, with 10 bases sitting between them. Per the germline V gene, CDR1 is MDHEN and CDR2 is SYDVKM. In DNA form, the CDR3 reads TGTGCCAGCAGTTTAACAACGTTGATGTTTTTT. It yields the protein CASSLTTLMFF.

V gene TRBV11-2 combines with J gene TRBJ1-2, with D perhaps TRBD1 (5 bases). CDR1 is SGHAT, CDR2 FQNNGV, per germline. CDR3 length equals 14 residues. The V gene lost 0 bases and the J gene lost 4 bases, with 9 bases spanning the gap. The CDR3 DNA is TGTGCCAGCAGCTTAGACAGGGCTAGCTATGGCTACACCTTC. Its protein product is CASSLDRASYGYTF.

J is TRBJ2-7 and V is TRBV6-2 or TRBV6-3; 10 bases line up with TRBD2. Germline CDR1 reads MNHEY; CDR2 reads SVGEGT. The CDR3 is made up of 14 amino acids. The junction had 3 bases not matched to a gene; V was cut back by 4 bases and J by 3 bases. The CDR3 here is CASSWASGSYEQYF. CDR3 bases: TGTGCCAGCAGTTGGGCTAGCGGGAGCTACGAGCAGTACTTC.

The V gene is TRBV2, the J gene TRBJ2-1; D may be TRBD2 (5 bases). This CDR3 contains 15 residues. Deletions cut 1 base from V and 6 bases from J, with 13 bases between. The germline CDR1 and CDR2 sequences are SNHLY and FYNNEI. CDR3 nucleotides: TGTGCCAGCAGTGAAGTTGACTACCTATTCAATGAGCAGTTCTTC. Residues: CASSEVDYLFNEQFF.

The chain carries TRBV21-1 and TRBJ2-7; TRBD1, as called in the table, went unchecked against the DNA. TRBV21-1 represents a pseudogene. There are 13 residues in the CDR3. CDR3 loop: CASSNPTGPEQYF. The CDR3 region has the DNA TGTGCCAGCAGCAATCCGACAGGGCCCGAGCAGTACTTC.

The chain is built from TRBV29-1 and TRBJ2-7; 8 nucleotides line up with TRBD2. Germline-derived CDR1 and CDR2 are SQVTM and ANQGSEA. Trimming cost V 4 bases and J 1 base; bases outside gene matches: 6. This CDR3 spans 14 amino acids. Here the CDR3 reads CSVGPAGGSYEQYF. The DNA of the CDR3 is TGCAGCGTTGGACCGGCGGGAGGTTCCTACGAGCAGTACTTC.

The chain links TRBV27 to TRBJ2-4; D is undetermined. CDR1 is MNHEY, CDR2 SMNVEV, per germline (reference sequence). V dropped 1 base and J dropped 6 bases, with 10 bases sitting between them. This CDR3 region has 14 residues. The CDR3 DNA is TGTGCCAGCAGTTTATTGGGCCCGGTAAACATTCAGTACTTC. It codes for CASSLLGPVNIQYF.

The chain has TRBV5-1 and TRBJ2-3; 8 bases match TRBD2. The CDR3 totals 16 residues. Germline loops: CDR1 SGHRS, CDR2 YFSETQ. Trimming removed 1 base from V and 1 base from J; junction bases left unmatched: 5. CDR3 nucleotides: TGCGCCAGCAGCTTGAACCGGGGGGGTGGCACAGATACGCAGTATTTT. It encodes CASSLNRGGGTDTQYF.

This clone was recorded only once. This rearrangement joins TRBV9 to TRBJ2-7, with a tentative D call TRBD1 (5 bases). Germline CDR1 SGDLS, CDR2 YYNGEE. The length of the CDR3 is 15 residues. Trimming left V 0 bases short and J 0 bases short, with 10 bases between. In DNA, the CDR3 is TGTGCCAGCAGCGTAGATGCAGGGATCTCCTACGAGCAGTACTTC. Translating gives CASSVDAGISYEQYF.

The chain recombines TRBV29-1 with TRBJ2-7; D unresolved. There are 11 residues in the CDR3. The V end lost 4 bases, the J end lost 4 bases, and 8 bases lay between the germline ends. Germline values: CDR1 SQVTM, CDR2 ANQGSEA. The CDR3 nucleotides are TGCAGCGTTGCCGTCGGTTACGAGCAGTACTTC. It yields the protein CSVAVGYEQYF.

The chain is built from TRBV11-2 and TRBJ2-7, with TRBD2 matching 7 bases. This CDR3 has 15 residues. Germline V CDR1 and CDR2: SGHAT, FQNNGV. The trim removed 6 bases at V and 2 bases at J, leaving 10 bases unmatched. CDR3 DNA: TGTGCCAGCAGGATGGTGGGAGGGCCCACCTACGAGCAGTACTTC. Encoded protein: CASRMVGGPTYEQYF.

The CDR3 sequence is CSVGLGGYNEQFF. The CDR3 DNA is TGCAGCGTTGGCCTAGGCGGCTACAATGAGCAGTTCTTC. The chain couples TRBV29-1 to TRBJ2-1; unclear D gene. Germline V gene data show CDR1 as SQVTM and CDR2 as ANQGSEA. Trimming removed 4 bases at V and 3 bases at J, with 10 bases between. The CDR3 spans 13 residues.

As to this clone: One end of the junction fails to match germline, which may point to a read error. The rearrangement links TRBV9 to TRBJ2-7, with D perhaps TRBD1 (5 bases). The CDR3 is 15 amino acids. Germline V gene lookup returns CDR1 SGDLS and CDR2 YYNGEE. This CDR3 is CASSVGARGSHEQYF. CDR3 bases: TGTGCCAGCAGCGTAGGGGCTAGGGGCTCCCACGAGCAGTACTTC.

This clone appeared a single time. The chain is built from TRBV6-5 and TRBJ1-2; D is perhaps TRBD1 (6 bases). Trimming removed 8 bases from V and 0 bases from J, with 10 bases in between. In germline, CDR1 is MNHEY, CDR2 SVGAGI. The CDR3 is 13 amino acids. Written as DNA, the CDR3 is TGTGCCAGCCGGGACACCTCTAACTATGGCTACACCTTC. This sequence encodes CASRDTSNYGYTF.

This clone was seen a single time. CDR3 bases: TGTGCCTGGACCACAGGACAGGGGGAAAGTCAGCCCCAGCATTTT. It yields the protein CAWTTGQGESQPQHF. The V gene is TRBV30, the J gene TRBJ1-5, with TRBD1 identical over 10 bases. V shed 4 bases, J shed 6 bases, and the junction held 9 bases outside the gene matches. The germline V gene has CDR1 GTSNPN and CDR2 SVGIG (reference sequence). This CDR3 contains 15 residues.

This sequence joins TRBV5-8 and TRBJ1-2, with TRBD1 matching over 10 bases. The ends lost 5 bases at V and 6 bases at J; junction bases unmatched: 7. Germline CDR1 and CDR2: SGHTS and YDEGEE. The CDR3 is 14 residues long. DNA for the CDR3: TGTGCCAGCAGAATGACAGGGGGCGAGGATGGCTACACCTTC. Residues: CASRMTGGEDGYTF.

This clone was seen only once. This sequence joins TRBV28 and TRBJ2-5; unclear D gene. This CDR3 comprises 15 residues. CDR1 is MDHEN and CDR2 is SYDVKM in the germline V gene. Trimming removed 1 base at V and 0 bases at J, with 9 bases between. The CDR3 here is CASSLYSAYQETQYF. In DNA, the CDR3 is TGTGCCAGCAGTTTATATTCAGCGTACCAAGAGACCCAGTACTTC.

V usage is TRBV6-5 and J usage is TRBJ1-4; 12 bases align to TRBD1. The CDR3 has 15 amino acids. V shed 6 bases, J shed 11 bases, and the junction held 10 bases outside the gene matches. The germline V gene encodes CDR1 MNHEY and CDR2 SVGAGI. Written as DNA, the CDR3 is TGTGCCAGCAGGCCTCCGGGACAGGGGGCCGGGAAACTGTTTTTT. This gives the protein CASRPPGQGAGKLFF.

V gene TRBV6-5 combines with J gene TRBJ2-7, with a tentative D call TRBD1 (6 bases). Trimming took 6 bases from V and 2 from J, leaving 11 bases between them. This CDR3 contains 13 residues. Looked up from germline, CDR1 is MNHEY and CDR2 is SVGAGI. The CDR3 here is CASRGGQPYEQYF. CDR3 nucleotides: TGTGCCAGCAGGGGCGGACAGCCCTACGAGCAGTACTTC.

This chain joins TRBV9 and TRBJ2-1; 7 bases fit TRBD2. The germline gives CDR1 SGDLS, CDR2 YYNGEE. The ends lost 0 bases at V and 3 bases at J; junction bases unmatched: 0. The CDR3 length is 14 residues. CDR3 coding DNA: TGTGCCAGCAGCGTAGGGGACTACTACAATGAGCAGTTCTTC. As protein: CASSVGDYYNEQFF.

V and J are TRBV2 and TRBJ2-7; 9 bases agree with TRBD1. This CDR3 spans 13 amino acids. Trimming cost V 8 bases and J 3 bases; bases outside gene matches: 5. From germline, CDR1 is SNHLY and CDR2 FYNNEI. The CDR3 DNA sequence: TGTGCCAGCGACAAGACAGGGGGCTACGAGCAGTACTTC. It translates to CASDKTGGYEQYF.